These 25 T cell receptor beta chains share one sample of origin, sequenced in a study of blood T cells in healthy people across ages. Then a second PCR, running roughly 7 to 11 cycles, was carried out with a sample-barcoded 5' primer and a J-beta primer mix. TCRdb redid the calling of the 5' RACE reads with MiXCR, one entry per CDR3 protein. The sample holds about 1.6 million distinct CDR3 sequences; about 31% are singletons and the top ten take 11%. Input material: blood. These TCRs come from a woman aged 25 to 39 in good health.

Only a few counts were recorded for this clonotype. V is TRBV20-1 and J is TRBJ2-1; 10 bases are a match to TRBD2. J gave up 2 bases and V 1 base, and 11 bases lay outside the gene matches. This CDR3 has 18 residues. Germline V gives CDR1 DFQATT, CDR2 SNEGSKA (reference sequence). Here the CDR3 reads CSARVSASGSLTYNEQFF. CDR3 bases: TGCAGTGCTAGAGTTTCGGCTAGCGGGAGTTTGACCTACAATGAGCAGTTCTTC.

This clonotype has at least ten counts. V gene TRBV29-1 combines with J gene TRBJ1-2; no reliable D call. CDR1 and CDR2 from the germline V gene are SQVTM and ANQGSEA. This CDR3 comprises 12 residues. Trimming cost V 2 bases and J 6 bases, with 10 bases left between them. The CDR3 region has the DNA TGCAGCGTTGAATTAAGACTGGATGGCTACACCTTC. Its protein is CSVELRLDGYTF.

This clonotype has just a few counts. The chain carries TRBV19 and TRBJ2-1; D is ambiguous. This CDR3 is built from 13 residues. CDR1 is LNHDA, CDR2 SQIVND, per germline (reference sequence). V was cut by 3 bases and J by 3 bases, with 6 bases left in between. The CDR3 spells CASSMNLYNEQFF. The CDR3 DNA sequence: TGTGCCAGTAGTATGAATCTCTACAATGAGCAGTTCTTC.

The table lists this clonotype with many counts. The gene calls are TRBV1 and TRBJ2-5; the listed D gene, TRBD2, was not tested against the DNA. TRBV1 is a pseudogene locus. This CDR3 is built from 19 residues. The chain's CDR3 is CTSSQGLLVLSGIKETQYF. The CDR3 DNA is TGCACCAGCAGCCAAGGTCTCCTAGTCCTGAGCGGGATCAAAGAGACCCAGTACTTC.

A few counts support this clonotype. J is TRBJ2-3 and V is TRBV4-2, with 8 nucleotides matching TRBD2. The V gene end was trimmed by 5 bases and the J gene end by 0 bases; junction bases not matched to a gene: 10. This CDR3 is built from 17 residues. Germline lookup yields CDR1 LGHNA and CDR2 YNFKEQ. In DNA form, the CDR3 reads TGTGCCAGCAGCTCGAGAAGCGGGGGTGCTAGCACAGATACGCAGTATTTT. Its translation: CASSSRSGGASTDTQYF.

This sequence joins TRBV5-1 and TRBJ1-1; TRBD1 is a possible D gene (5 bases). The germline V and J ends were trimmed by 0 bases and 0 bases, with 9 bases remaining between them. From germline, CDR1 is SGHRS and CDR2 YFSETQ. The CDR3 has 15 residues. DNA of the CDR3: TGCGCCAGCAGCTTGGGGGGCAGCATGAACACTGAAGCTTTCTTT. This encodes CASSLGGSMNTEAFF.

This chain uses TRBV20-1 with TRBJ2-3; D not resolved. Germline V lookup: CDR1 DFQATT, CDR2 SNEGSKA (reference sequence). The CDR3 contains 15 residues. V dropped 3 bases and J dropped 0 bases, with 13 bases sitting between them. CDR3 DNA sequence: TGCAGTGCTAGGTACCGGCTCAGTAGCACAGATACGCAGTATTTT. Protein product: CSARYRLSSTDTQYF.

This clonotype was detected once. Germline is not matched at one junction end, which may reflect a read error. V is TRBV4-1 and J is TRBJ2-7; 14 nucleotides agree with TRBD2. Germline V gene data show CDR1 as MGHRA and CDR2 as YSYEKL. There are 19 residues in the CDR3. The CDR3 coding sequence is TGCGCCCGCAGCCTTAGTCCGGGACTAGCGGGAGCAAGCTCCTACGAGCAGTACTTC. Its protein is CARSLSPGLAGASSYEQYF.

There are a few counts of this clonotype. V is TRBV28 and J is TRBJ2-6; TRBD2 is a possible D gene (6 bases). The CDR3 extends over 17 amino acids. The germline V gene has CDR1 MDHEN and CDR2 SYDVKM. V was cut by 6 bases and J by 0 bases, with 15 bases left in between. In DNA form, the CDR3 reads TGTGCCAGCAGCCCAGCCGCGGGGCGCTCTGGGGCCAACGTCCTGACTTTC. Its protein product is CASSPAAGRSGANVLTF. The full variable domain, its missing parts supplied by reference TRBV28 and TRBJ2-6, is DVKVTQSSRYLVKRTGEKVFLECVQDMDHENMFWYRQDPGLGLRLIYFSYDVKMKEKGDIPEGYSVSREKKERFSLILESASTNQTSMYLCASSPAAGRSGANVLTFGAGSRLTVL.

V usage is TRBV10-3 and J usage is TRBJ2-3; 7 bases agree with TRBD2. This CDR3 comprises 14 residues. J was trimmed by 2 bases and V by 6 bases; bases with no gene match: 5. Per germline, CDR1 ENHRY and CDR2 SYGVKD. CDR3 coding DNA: TGTGCCATCAGCCGAAGCGGGGACACAGATACGCAGTATTTT. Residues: CAISRSGDTDTQYF.

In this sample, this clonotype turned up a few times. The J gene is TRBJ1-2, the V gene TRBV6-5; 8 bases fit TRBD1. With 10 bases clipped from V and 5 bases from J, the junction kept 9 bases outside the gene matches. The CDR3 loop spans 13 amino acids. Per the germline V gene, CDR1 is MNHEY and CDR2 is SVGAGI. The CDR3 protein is CATYRGIKYGYTF. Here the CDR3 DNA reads TGTGCCACCTACAGGGGGATTAAGTATGGCTACACCTTC.

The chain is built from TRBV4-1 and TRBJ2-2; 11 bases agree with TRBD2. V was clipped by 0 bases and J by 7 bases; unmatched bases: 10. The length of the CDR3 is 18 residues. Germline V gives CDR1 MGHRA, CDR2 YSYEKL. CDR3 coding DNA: TGCGCCAGCAGCCAAGAATGGCTAGCGGGAGGATCCTACGGGGAGCTGTTTTTT. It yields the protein CASSQEWLAGGSYGELFF.

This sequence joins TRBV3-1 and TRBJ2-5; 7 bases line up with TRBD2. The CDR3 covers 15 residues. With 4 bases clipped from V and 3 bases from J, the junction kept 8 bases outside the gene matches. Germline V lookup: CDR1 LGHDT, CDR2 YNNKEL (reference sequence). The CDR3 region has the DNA TGTGCCAGCAGCCCCCGTACGGCGGGAGAAGAGACCCAGTACTTC. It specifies CASSPRTAGEETQYF.

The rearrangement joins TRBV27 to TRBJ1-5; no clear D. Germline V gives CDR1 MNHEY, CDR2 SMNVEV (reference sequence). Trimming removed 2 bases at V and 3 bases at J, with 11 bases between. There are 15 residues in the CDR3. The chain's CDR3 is CASSLGPAPNQPQHF. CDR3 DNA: TGTGCCAGCAGTTTAGGCCCGGCCCCCAATCAGCCCCAGCATTTT.

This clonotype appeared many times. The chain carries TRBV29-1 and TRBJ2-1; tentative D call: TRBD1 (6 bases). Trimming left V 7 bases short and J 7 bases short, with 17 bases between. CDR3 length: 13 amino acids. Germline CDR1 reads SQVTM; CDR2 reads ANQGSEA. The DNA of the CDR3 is TGCAGCGCATCGGCCCGGGACACAAATGAGCAGTTCTTC. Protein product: CSASARDTNEQFF.

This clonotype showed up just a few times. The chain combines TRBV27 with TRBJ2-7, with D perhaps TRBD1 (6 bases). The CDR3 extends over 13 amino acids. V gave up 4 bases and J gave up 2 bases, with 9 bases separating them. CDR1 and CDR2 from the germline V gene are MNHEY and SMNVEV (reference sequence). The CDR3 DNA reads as TGTGCCAGCAGTTACAGGGAACCCTACGAGCAGTACTTC. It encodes CASSYREPYEQYF.

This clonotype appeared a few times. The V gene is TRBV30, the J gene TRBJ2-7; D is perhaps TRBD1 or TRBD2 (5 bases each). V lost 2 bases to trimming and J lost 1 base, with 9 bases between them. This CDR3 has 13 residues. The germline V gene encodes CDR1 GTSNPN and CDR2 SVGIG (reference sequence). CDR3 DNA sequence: TGTGCCTGGAGTCGGGGCTCGTCCTACGAGCAGTACTTC. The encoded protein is CAWSRGSSYEQYF.

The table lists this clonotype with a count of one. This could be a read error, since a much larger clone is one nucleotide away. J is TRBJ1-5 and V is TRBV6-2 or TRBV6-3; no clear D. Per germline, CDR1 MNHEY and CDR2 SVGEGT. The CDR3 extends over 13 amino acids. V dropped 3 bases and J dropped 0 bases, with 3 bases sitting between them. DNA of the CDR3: TGTGCCAGCAGTTATTATAGCAATCAGCCCCAGCATTTT. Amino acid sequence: CASSYYSNQPQHF.

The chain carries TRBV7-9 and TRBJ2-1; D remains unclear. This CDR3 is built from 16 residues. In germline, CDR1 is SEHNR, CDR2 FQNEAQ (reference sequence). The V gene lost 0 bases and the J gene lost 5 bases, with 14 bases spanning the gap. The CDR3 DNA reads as TGTGCCAGCAGCTTAGCGCATTTTCGAGACAACAATGAGCAGTTCTTC. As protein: CASSLAHFRDNNEQFF.

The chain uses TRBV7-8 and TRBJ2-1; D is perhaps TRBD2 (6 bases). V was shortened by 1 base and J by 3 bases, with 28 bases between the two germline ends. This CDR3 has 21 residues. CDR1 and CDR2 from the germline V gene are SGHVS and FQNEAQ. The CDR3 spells CASSLEVLGGIVGGFYNEQFF. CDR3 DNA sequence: TGTGCCAGCAGCTTAGAGGTCTTGGGGGGAATAGTGGGGGGTTTCTACAATGAGCAGTTCTTC.

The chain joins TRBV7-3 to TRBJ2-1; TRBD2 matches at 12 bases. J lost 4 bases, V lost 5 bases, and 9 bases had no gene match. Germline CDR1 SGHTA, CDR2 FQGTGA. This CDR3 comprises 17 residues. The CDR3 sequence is CASSPAGLAGGYNEQFF. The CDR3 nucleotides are TGTGCCAGCAGCCCAGCGGGCCTAGCGGGAGGGTACAATGAGCAGTTCTTC.

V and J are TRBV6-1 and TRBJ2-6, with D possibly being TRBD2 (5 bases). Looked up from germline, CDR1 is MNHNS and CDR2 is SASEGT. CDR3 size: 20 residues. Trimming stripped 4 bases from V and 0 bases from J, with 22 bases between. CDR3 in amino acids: CASSGIPRGRTFSGANVLTF. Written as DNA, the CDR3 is TGTGCCAGCAGTGGTATCCCCCGGGGTCGGACCTTCTCTGGGGCCAACGTCCTGACTTTC.

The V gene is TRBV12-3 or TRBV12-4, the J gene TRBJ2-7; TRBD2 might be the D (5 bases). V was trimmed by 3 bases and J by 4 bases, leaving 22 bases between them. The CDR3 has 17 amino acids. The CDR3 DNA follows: TGTGCCAGCAGTTTCAGGTCCTTTCCTCGGGGTCAGTACGAGCAGTACTTC. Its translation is CASSFRSFPRGQYEQYF.

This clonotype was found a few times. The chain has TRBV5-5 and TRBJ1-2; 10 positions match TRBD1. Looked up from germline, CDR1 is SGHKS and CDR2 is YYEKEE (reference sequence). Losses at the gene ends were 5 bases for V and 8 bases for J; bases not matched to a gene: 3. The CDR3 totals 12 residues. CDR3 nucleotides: TGTGCCAGCAGACGGGACAGGGGCGGCTACACCTTC. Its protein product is CASRRDRGGYTF.

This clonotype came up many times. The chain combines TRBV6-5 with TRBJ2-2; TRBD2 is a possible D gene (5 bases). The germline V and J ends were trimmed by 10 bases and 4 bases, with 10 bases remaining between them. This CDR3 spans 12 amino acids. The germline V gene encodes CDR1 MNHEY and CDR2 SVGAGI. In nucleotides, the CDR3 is TGTGCCACAATGGGGAGCACCGGGGAGCTGTTTTTT. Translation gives CATMGSTGELFF.